This is a list of T cell receptor beta chains from one sample in a study of Ad26.COV2.S vaccination and SARS-CoV-2 variants. Sequencing was performed with immunoSEQ multiplex PCR; in TCRdb, only in-frame clones are kept and a portion is missing. The sample has 300,000 to 400,000 clones, around 88% seen once. This material consisted of peripheral blood, taken in a trial of Ad26.COV2.S vaccine versus placebo. The origin of the receptors is a person aged 18-60 years who received the Ad26.COV2.S COVID-19 vaccine or a placebo. Both conserved end residues are part of each CDR3. Each record gives: D gene, V gene, J gene, clone size, CDR3 DNA, CDR3 protein. A D gene is named only where the DNA matches it firmly. Clone sizes are given selectively: once, few, many, or a class where the clone is expanded.

>TRBD1|TRBV9|TRBJ1-1|few
TGTGCCAGCAGCTCGACAGGGGATGGCACTGAAGCTTTCTTT
CASSSTGDGTEAFF
>NA|TRBV28|TRBJ2-5|NA
TGTGCCAGCAGTTTGTCAAGGGCAGGAGGGCAAGAGACCCAGTACTTC
CASSLSRAGGQETQYF
>NA|TRBV15|TRBJ2-7|NA
TGTGCCACCAGCCTGGACGCCGCCTACGAGCAGTACTTC
CATSLDAAYEQYF
>TRBD1|TRBV11-2|TRBJ1-4|NA
TGTGCCAGCAGCCCAGCGCCAAGGGGGCCCCTAAAACTGTTTTTT
CASSPAPRGPLKLFF
>TRBD2|TRBV27|TRBJ2-7|NA
TGTGCCAGCAGTTTGGGACGGGGGGGATTCTGGGAGCAGTACTTC
CASSLGRGGFWEQYF
>TRBD1|TRBV9|TRBJ2-1|NA
TGTGCCAGCAGCCCAAGACAGGGGGGCAATGAGCAGTTCTTC
CASSPRQGGNEQFF
>NA|TRBV14|TRBJ2-3|NA
TGTGCCAGCAGTCGCCCCCCCTCCGATACGCAGTATTTT
CASSRPPSDTQYF
>TRBD2|TRBV19|TRBJ2-3|NA
TGTGCCAGTAGTAGGCTAGCGGGAGGGTGGGGAGATACGCAGTATTTT
CASSRLAGGWGDTQYF
>TRBD1|TRBV6-5|TRBJ1-5|NA
TGTGCCAGCAGTTTTTCCGGGACAGGGCTTCAGCCCCAGCATTTT
CASSFSGTGLQPQHF
>TRBD1|TRBV9|TRBJ1-2|NA
TGTGCCAGCAGCCGGCAGGGGGACCACTATGGCTACACCTTC
CASSRQGDHYGYTF